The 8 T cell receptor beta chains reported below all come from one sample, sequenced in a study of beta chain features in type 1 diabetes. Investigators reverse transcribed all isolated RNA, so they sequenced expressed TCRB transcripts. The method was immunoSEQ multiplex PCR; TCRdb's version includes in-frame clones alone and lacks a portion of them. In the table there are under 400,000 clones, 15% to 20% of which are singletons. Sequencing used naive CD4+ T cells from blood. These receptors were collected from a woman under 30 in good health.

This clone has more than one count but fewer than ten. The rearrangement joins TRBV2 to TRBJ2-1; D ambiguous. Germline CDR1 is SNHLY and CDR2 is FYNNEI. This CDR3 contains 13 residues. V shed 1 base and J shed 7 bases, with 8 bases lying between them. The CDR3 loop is CASSEGLANEQFF. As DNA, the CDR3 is TGTGCCAGCAGTGAAGGTCTTGCGAATGAGCAGTTCTTC.

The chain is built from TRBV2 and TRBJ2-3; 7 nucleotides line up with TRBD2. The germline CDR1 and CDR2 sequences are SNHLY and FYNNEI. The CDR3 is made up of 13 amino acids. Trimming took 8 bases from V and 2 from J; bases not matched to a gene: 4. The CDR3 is CASRDYLTDTQYF. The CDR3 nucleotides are TGTGCCAGCCGGGACTACCTCACAGATACGCAGTATTTT.

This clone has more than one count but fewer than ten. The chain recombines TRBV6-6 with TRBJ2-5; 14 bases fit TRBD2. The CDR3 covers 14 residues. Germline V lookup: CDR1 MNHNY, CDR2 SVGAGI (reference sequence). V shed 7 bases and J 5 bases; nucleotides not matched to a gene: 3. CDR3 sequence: CASTGTSGGETQYF. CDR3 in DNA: TGTGCCAGCACCGGGACTAGCGGGGGTGAGACCCAGTACTTC.

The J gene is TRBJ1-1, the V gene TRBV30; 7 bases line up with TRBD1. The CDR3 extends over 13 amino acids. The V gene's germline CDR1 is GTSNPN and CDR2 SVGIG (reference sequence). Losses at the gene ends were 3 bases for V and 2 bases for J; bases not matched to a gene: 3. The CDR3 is CAWRTGTNTEAFF. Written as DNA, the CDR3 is TGTGCCTGGAGGACAGGGACCAACACTGAAGCTTTCTTT.

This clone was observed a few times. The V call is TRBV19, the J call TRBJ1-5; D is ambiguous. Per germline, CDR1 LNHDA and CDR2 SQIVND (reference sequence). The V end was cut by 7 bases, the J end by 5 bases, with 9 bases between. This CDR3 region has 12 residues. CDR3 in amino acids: CASTEGYQPQHF. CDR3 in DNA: TGTGCCAGTACCGAGGGTTATCAGCCCCAGCATTTT.

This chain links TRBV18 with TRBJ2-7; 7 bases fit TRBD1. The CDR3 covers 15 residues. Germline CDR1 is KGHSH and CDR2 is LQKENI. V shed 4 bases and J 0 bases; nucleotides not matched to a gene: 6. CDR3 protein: CASSLRTGSSYEQYF. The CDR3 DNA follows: TGTGCCAGCTCACTACGGACAGGAAGCTCCTACGAGCAGTACTTC.

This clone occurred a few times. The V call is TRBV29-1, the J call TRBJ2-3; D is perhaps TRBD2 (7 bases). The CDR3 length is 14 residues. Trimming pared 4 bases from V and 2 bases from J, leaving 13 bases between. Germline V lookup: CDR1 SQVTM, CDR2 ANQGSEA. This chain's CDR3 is CSVVAGAITDTQYF. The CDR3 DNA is TGCAGCGTTGTGGCGGGGGCGATCACAGATACGCAGTATTTT.

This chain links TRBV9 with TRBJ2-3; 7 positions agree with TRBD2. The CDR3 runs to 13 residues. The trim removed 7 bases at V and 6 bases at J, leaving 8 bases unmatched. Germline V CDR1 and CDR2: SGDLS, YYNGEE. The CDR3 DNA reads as TGTGCCAGCGCAAGCGGGACCATGGATACGCAGTATTTT. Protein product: CASASGTMDTQYF.